A selection of T cell receptor beta chains follows, all from one sample in a study of memory CD4+ T cells and cytomegalovirus serostatus. The assay was immunoSEQ multiplex PCR, and TCRdb's table has in-frame clones only and misses some. The sample has about 58,000 clones; more than 65% are singletons. The sequenced sample was memory CD4+ T cells from blood. These receptors all come from an adult in good health and CMV-seronegative. Some clones in this sample may be carry-over from other donors' samples. Both conserved end residues are part of each CDR3. The D gene is left open where the match is weak. Clone size, where shown, is once, few, many, or a class for clones that have expanded.

clone_size	d_call	j_call	v_call	cdr3_aa	cdr3_nt
few	.	TRBJ1-6	TRBV6-5	CASSRTSTGGPLHF	TGTGCCAGCAGTCGCACATCCACCGGCGGCCCCCTCCACTTT
.	.	TRBJ2-6	TRBV7-3	CASSRGGGVSSGANVLTF	TGTGCCAGCAGCCGAGGCGGAGGGGTGAGCTCTGGGGCCAACGTCCTGACTTTC
.	TRBD1	TRBJ2-1	TRBV5-1	CASSLASGQGYNEQFF	TGCGCCAGCAGCTTGGCCTCCGGACAGGGCTACAATGAGCAGTTCTTC
.	.	TRBJ2-1	TRBV4-1	CASSQWGQNRAAEQFF	TGCGCCAGCAGCCAATGGGGTCAAAACAGGGCGGCTGAGCAGTTCTTC
.	TRBD1	TRBJ1-6	TRBV7-2	CASSLGTGRRDSPLHF	TGTGCCAGCAGCTTGGGGACAGGGAGGAGGGATTCACCCCTCCACTTT
.	.	TRBJ1-3	TRBV7-3	CASSPTAGVPGNTIYF	TGTGCCAGCAGCCCCACGGCCGGGGTTCCGGGAAACACCATATATTTT
.	TRBD2	TRBJ2-1	TRBV6-1	CASSAGLAGNNEQFF	TGTGCCAGCAGTGCGGGACTAGCGGGGAACAATGAGCAGTTCTTC
.	.	TRBJ2-5	TRBV7-2	CASSLIERAPETQYF	TGTGCCAGCAGCTTAATCGAGCGGGCCCCGGAGACCCAGTACTTC
.	TRBD2	TRBJ2-7	TRBV2	CASEGGGYEQYF	TGTGCCAGTGAGGGCGGGGGCTACGAGCAGTACTTC
.	.	TRBJ1-1	TRBV5-4	CASSLGQSMNTEAFF	TGTGCCAGCAGCTTAGGACAGTCCATGAACACTGAAGCTTTCTTT
.	.	TRBJ2-6	TRBV2	CASSETSGANVLTF	TGTGCCAGCAGTGAGACCTCTGGGGCCAACGTCCTGACTTTC
.	.	TRBJ2-5	TRBV5-1	CASRVQETQYF	TGCGCCAGCAGGGTCCAAGAGACCCAGTACTTC
.	.	TRBJ1-1	TRBV6-1	CASSVNRVAGTEAFF	TGTGCCAGCAGTGTAAACAGGGTGGCGGGGACTGAAGCTTTCTTT
.	.	TRBJ2-5	TRBV11-2	CASSARDRVGETQYF	TGTGCCAGCAGCGCACGGGACCGAGTGGGAGAGACCCAGTACTTC
.	.	TRBJ2-6	TRBV5-6	CASSLYLMGSGANVLTF	TGTGCCAGCAGCTTGTATTTGATGGGTTCTGGGGCCAACGTCCTGACTTTC
.	.	TRBJ2-2	TRBV6-1	CASSNAAAGELFF	TGTGCCAGCAGTAACGCGGCCGCCGGGGAGCTGTTTTTT
.	TRBD1	TRBJ1-2	TRBV7-2	CASSLVGGDYGYTF	TGTGCCAGCAGCTTAGTAGGGGGCGATTATGGCTACACCTTC
.	.	TRBJ1-5	TRBV28	CASRLPQGYQPQHF	TGTGCCAGCAGGTTACCACAGGGTTATCAGCCCCAGCATTTT
.	.	TRBJ1-4	TRBV5-5	CASSSYLGLPNEKLFF	TGTGCCAGCAGCTCGTATCTAGGACTACCTAATGAAAAACTGTTTTTT
.	.	TRBJ2-1	TRBV7-9	CASSLMGPSSYNEQFF	TGTGCCAGCAGCTTAATGGGGCCTAGTTCTTACAATGAGCAGTTCTTC
.	TRBD2	TRBJ2-7	TRBV18	CASSPPGAGATHEQYF	TGTGCCAGCTCACCACCAGGAGCGGGAGCTACCCACGAGCAGTACTTC
once	.	TRBJ2-7	TRBV6-5	CASSTTGNSYEQYF	TGTGCCAGCAGTACGACAGGTAACTCCTACGAGCAGTACTTC
.	TRBD2	TRBJ2-7	TRBV28	CALQKGRAGEQYF	TGTGCCCTTCAAAAGGGGAGGGCCGGGGAGCAGTACTTC
.	.	TRBJ2-2	TRBV30	CAWSDNTGELFF	TGTGCCTGGAGCGACAACACCGGGGAGCTGTTTTTT
once	TRBD2	TRBJ2-5	TRBV10-3	CAITRLAGETQYF	TGTGCCATCACCCGACTAGCGGGAGAGACCCAGTACTTC
.	TRBD1	TRBJ1-2	TRBV28	CASSLTTPGTGDGYTF	TGTGCCAGCAGCCTCACTACTCCCGGGACAGGGGATGGCTACACCTTC
.	TRBD2	TRBJ2-7	TRBV7-2	CASSLLRGLAGNEQYF	TGTGCCAGCAGCCTTTTGAGGGGACTAGCGGGAAACGAGCAGTACTTC
few	TRBD1	TRBJ1-5	TRBV28	CASRHLTGGNSNQPQHF	TGTGCCAGCAGACATCTGACAGGGGGCAATAGCAATCAGCCCCAGCATTTT
.	.	TRBJ1-3	TRBV14	CASSPSNGGNTIYF	TGTGCCAGCAGCCCCTCGAATGGAGGAAACACCATATATTTT
.	.	TRBJ2-3	TRBV5-6	CASGLGEANTQYF	TGTGCCAGCGGGCTGGGGGAGGCGAATACGCAGTATTTT
.	TRBD1	TRBJ1-3	TRBV5-1	CASSAGTGVGNTIYF	TGCGCCAGCAGCGCCGGGACAGGGGTTGGAAACACCATATATTTT
.	.	TRBJ1-2	TRBV19	CASSPGGATNYGYTF	TGTGCCAGTAGCCCCGGGGGGGCAACTAACTATGGCTACACCTTC
.	TRBD2	TRBJ2-3	TRBV2	CASRAGGGASTDTQYF	TGTGCCAGCAGGGCTGGCGGGGGAGCTAGCACAGATACGCAGTATTTT
.	.	TRBJ2-7	TRBV4-1	CASSLQLGYEQYF	TGCGCCAGCAGCCTCCAGTTGGGCTACGAGCAGTACTTC
.	.	TRBJ2-2	TRBV11-1	CASSKGNSPGELFF	TGTGCCAGCAGCAAAGGGAATTCTCCCGGGGAGCTGTTTTTT
.	.	TRBJ1-4	TRBV9	CASSVSDAEGKLFF	TGTGCCAGCAGCGTAAGTGATGCGGAGGGAAAACTGTTTTTT
.	TRBD2	TRBJ2-7	TRBV7-3	CASSLTGGVTYEQYF	TGTGCCAGCAGCTTAACGGGAGGGGTAACCTACGAGCAGTACTTC
.	TRBD1	TRBJ2-7	TRBV6-1	CASSEAGRGPYEQYF	TGTGCCAGCAGTGAAGCGGGCAGGGGGCCATACGAGCAGTACTTC
.	TRBD2	TRBJ2-7	TRBV11-2	CASSGAGPPYEQYF	TGTGCCAGCTCGGGAGCGGGACCCCCCTACGAGCAGTACTTC
.	.	TRBJ1-3	TRBV10-3	CAISESMVLSGNTIYF	TGTGCCATCAGTGAGTCGATGGTTCTCTCTGGAAACACCATATATTTT
.	TRBD1	TRBJ2-1	TRBV5-1	CASSLVPGQAYNEQFF	TGCGCCAGCAGCTTGGTCCCGGGACAGGCATACAATGAGCAGTTCTTC
.	.	TRBJ1-1	TRBV2	CATHVDRNTEAFF	TGTGCCACTCACGTGGACAGAAACACTGAAGCTTTCTTT
.	TRBD2	TRBJ2-3	TRBV19	CASSILKAGYTDTQYF	TGTGCCAGTAGTATATTAAAAGCGGGGTACACAGATACGCAGTATTTT
.	.	TRBJ2-7	TRBV7-3	CASSLYQYEQYF	TGTGCCAGCAGCTTATATCAATACGAGCAGTACTTC
.	.	TRBJ1-1	TRBV2	CASTQDSNTEAFF	TGTGCCAGCACACAGGATTCCAACACTGAAGCTTTCTTT
.	.	TRBJ2-6	TRBV5-6	CASSLGGAGANVLTF	TGTGCCAGCAGCTTGGGGGGCGCTGGGGCCAACGTCCTGACTTTC
.	TRBD1	TRBJ2-1	TRBV7-9	CASSLGQGQGEQFF	TGTGCCAGCAGCTTAGGACAGGGCCAGGGAGAGCAGTTCTTC
.	.	TRBJ1-1	TRBV10-3	CAISESRTALNTEAFF	TGTGCCATCAGTGAGTCTAGGACAGCCTTGAACACTGAAGCTTTCTTT
.	TRBD2	TRBJ2-1	TRBV5-4	CASSSLAGAYNEQFF	TGTGCCAGCAGCTCGTTAGCGGGAGCTTACAATGAGCAGTTCTTC
.	.	TRBJ2-6	TRBV19	CASGDKSSSGANVLTF	TGTGCCAGTGGGGACAAATCGAGCTCTGGGGCCAACGTCCTGACTTTC
.	.	TRBJ1-6	TRBV19	CASSIGDSPLHF	TGTGCCAGTAGTATTGGGGATTCACCCCTCCACTTT
few	TRBD2	TRBJ2-2	TRBV28	CASSLERGLAPALNTGELFF	TGTGCCAGCAGTTTGGAACGGGGACTAGCGCCTGCTTTGAACACCGGGGAGCTGTTTTTT
.	.	TRBJ2-3	TRBV28	CASSSGGSRTDTQYF	TGTGCCAGCAGCTCTGGGGGATCGAGAACAGATACGCAGTATTTT